This T cell receptor (beta chain) appears in the sequencing data of a study of T cells after yellow fever vaccination. Study-wide background: Fractions low in cell number were prepared with SMART-Seq v4 Ultra Low Input.

5'RACE template switching added a universal primer site and UMIs to TCR cDNA. Each CDR3 protein gets one entry after TCRdb re-called the 5' RACE reads with MiXCR. The table includes some 320,000 distinct CDR3 sequences, approximately 4% detected once. As to this clonotype: What it binds is unknown.

J gave up 5 bases and V 6 bases, and 12 bases lay outside the gene matches. The CDR3 has 16 residues. Points from the study as a whole: Post-booster reappearance was seen for most primary-vaccination clones (around 96% CD4, roughly 86% CD8). The presence of abundant clonotypes contaminating from the bulk population was possible in FACS-sorted repertoires.

The sequences come from PBMCs, collected 5 days after the yellow fever booster vaccination. The J gene is TRBJ2-5, the V gene TRBV12-3 or TRBV12-4; the match to TRBD1 covers 10 bases. This clonotype was obtained from a man between 18 and 35 years old who received the YFV17D yellow fever vaccine. The CDR3 loop reads CASRLAGTGAFETQYF. In DNA form, the CDR3 reads TGTGCCAGCAGGCTCGCCGGGACAGGGGCCTTTGAGACCCAGTACTTC.